Detailed here is one TCR beta chain. As yet, its antigen is unknown. These data are taken from a study of cytomegalovirus exposure and HLA in healthy donors. Study findings and constraints: Associated with cytomegalovirus, according to the listing, were around 160 TCR beta chains.

Profiling relied on immunoSEQ multiplex PCR, and the TCRdb table lists in-frame clones only, not all of them. The sample carries 160,000 or so clones, 86% recorded once. This TCR was recovered from a man younger than 35 in good health and CMV-seropositive. The sequencing sample was made of PBMCs.

Written as DNA, the CDR3 is TGCAGCGTTGGGCCCGGGACAGGGGGGGAAAACTCTGGGGCCAACGTCCTGACTTTC. Amino acid sequence: CSVGPGTGGENSGANVLTF. The chain links TRBV29-1 to TRBJ2-6; the match to TRBD1 covers 11 bases. The CDR3 runs to 19 residues. From germline, CDR1 is SQVTM and CDR2 ANQGSEA. Trimming removed 4 bases from V and 0 bases from J; junction bases left unmatched: 11.